Listed below are T cell receptor beta chains from one sample, sequenced in a study of neurological immune-mediated disorders. Via MiXCR, TCRdb re-called the 5' RACE reads, giving one row per CDR3 protein. Altogether about 80,000 distinct CDR3 sequences are present, 4.5% to 6.5% being singletons, with the ten largest covering around 2.3%. The sequenced sample was PBMCs. These receptors all come from a woman between 25 and 40 years old with multiple sclerosis. Each CDR3 is given with its conserved first and last residue. D genes are given only for firm matches. Only part of the rows carry a size: once, few, many, or a class if the clone is expanded.

>many|.|TRBJ2-1|TRBV12-3/TRBV12-4
CASNRGDNEQFF
TGTGCCAGCAACCGCGGCGACAATGAGCAGTTCTTC
>many|.|TRBJ1-6|TRBV4-1
CASSPSGRVDSPLHF
TGCGCCAGCAGCCCCTCGGGGAGGGTAGACTCACCCCTCCACTTT
>many|.|TRBJ1-2|TRBV29-1
CSVPAGVWNGYTF
TGCAGCGTTCCCGCGGGAGTCTGGAATGGCTACACCTTC
>many|.|TRBJ2-1|TRBV20-1
CSARDWKRAPYNEQFF
TGCAGTGCTAGAGATTGGAAGCGGGCCCCTTACAATGAGCAGTTCTTC
>many|TRBD1|TRBJ1-3|TRBV20-1
CSAIGVFGQGSSSGNTIYF
TGCAGTGCTATAGGGGTCTTCGGACAGGGGTCGTCCTCTGGAAACACCATATATTTT
>many|TRBD1|TRBJ1-1|TRBV5-1
CASSSNRGRNTEAFF
TGCGCCAGCAGCTCTAACAGGGGGCGGAACACTGAAGCTTTCTTT
>many|TRBD1|TRBJ1-1|TRBV11-2
CASSPSATGVNTEAFF
TGTGCCAGCAGCCCATCGGCAACAGGGGTGAACACTGAAGCTTTCTTT
>many|.|TRBJ2-3|TRBV5-1
CASSLSSSTDTQYF
TGTGCCAGCAGCCTTAGCTCTTCGACAGATACGCAGTATTTT
>many|TRBD2|TRBJ2-1|TRBV11-2
CASTPGIAGGPYNEQFF
TGTGCCAGCACCCCGGGCATAGCGGGGGGGCCTTACAATGAGCAGTTCTTC
>many|.|TRBJ2-2|TRBV6-4
CASSDTATGELFF
TGTGCCAGCAGTGACACCGCCACCGGGGAGCTGTTTTTT
>many|.|TRBJ1-1|TRBV19
CASVGTILGTEAFF
TGTGCCAGTGTAGGGACAATCTTAGGAACTGAAGCTTTCTTT
>.|.|TRBJ2-1|TRBV3-1
CASTLSLSGVNEQFF
TGTGCCAGCACGCTCAGCCTGTCAGGGGTGAATGAGCAGTTCTTC
>many|.|TRBJ2-1|TRBV7-6
CASSYGFEQFF
TGTGCCAGCAGCTACGGATTTGAGCAGTTCTTC
>few|TRBD2|TRBJ2-1|TRBV20-1
CSASLAGVEFF
TGCAGTGCTAGTCTAGCGGGAGTTGAGTTCTTC